The 23 T cell receptor beta chains below all came from one sample that was sequenced in a study of blood T cell repertoires in COVID-19. Measured with immunoSEQ multiplex PCR; TCRdb has only the in-frame clones, and not every one. The top ten clones hold more than 7% of a sample with 130,000 to 150,000 clones, around 81% of them seen once. The sample comprised peripheral blood. These receptor sequences come from a human donor with acute or convalescent COVID-19. The donor label of this sample is uncertain.

The genes are TRBV12-3 or TRBV12-4 and TRBJ1-2; tentative D call: TRBD1 (6 bases). The CDR3 runs to 12 residues. V gave up 4 bases and J gave up 6 bases, with 9 bases separating them. CDR3 sequence: CASSSNRDGYTF. CDR3 nucleotides: TGTGCCAGCAGTTCAAACAGGGATGGCTACACCTTC.

This clone was seen a handful of times. The CDR3 here is CASRQKGGMNTEAFF. Here the CDR3 DNA reads TGTGCCAGCAGGCAGAAAGGGGGTATGAACACTGAAGCTTTCTTT. The chain joins TRBV6-5 to TRBJ1-1, with D maybe TRBD1 (6 bases). V lost 6 bases and J lost 0, with 14 bases in between. The CDR3 spans 15 residues. The germline gives CDR1 MNHEY, CDR2 SVGAGI.

This clone was picked up one time. V is TRBV9 and J is TRBJ2-3; 8 positions agree with TRBD2. This CDR3 spans 16 amino acids. V trimming: 3 bases; J trimming: 5 bases; junction bases outside the gene matches: 11. Germline V gene lookup returns CDR1 SGDLS and CDR2 YYNGEE. The DNA for the CDR3 is TGTGCCAGCAGCGCCCGCCCAGCGGGGGAACTAGATACGCAGTATTTT. It translates to CASSARPAGELDTQYF. The complete variable domain, with remaining parts taken from reference TRBV9 and TRBJ2-3, reads DSGVTQTPKHLITATGQRVTLRCSPRSGDLSVYWYQQSLDQGLQFLIQYYNGEERAKGNILERFSAQQFPDLHSELNLSSLELGDSALYFCASSARPAGELDTQYFGPGTRLTVL.

This chain uses TRBV19 with TRBJ2-1; 11 nucleotides match TRBD2. The germline CDR1 and CDR2 sequences are LNHDA and SQIVND (reference sequence). V lost 5 bases to trimming and J lost 4 bases; unmatched junction nucleotides: 4. The CDR3 has 15 amino acids. In nucleotides, the CDR3 is TGTGCCAGTAGTCTCGGACTAGCGGGTTACAATGAGCAGTTCTTC. Protein product: CASSLGLAGYNEQFF.

The rearrangement uses TRBV27 and TRBJ2-2; D is possibly TRBD2 (6 bases). Looked up from germline, CDR1 is MNHEY and CDR2 is SMNVEV (reference sequence). This CDR3 spans 14 amino acids. Trimming shortened V by 3 bases and J by 6 bases, and 11 bases separated the two germline ends. CDR3 in DNA: TGTGCCAGCAGTTTTGGAGGGAAGGCCGGGGAGCTGTTTTTT. It translates to CASSFGGKAGELFF.

The chain uses TRBV24-1 and TRBJ2-3; 8 bases are a match to TRBD2. This CDR3 is 15 amino acids long. Germline loops: CDR1 KGHDR, CDR2 SFDVKD. The J segment lost 2 bases and the V segment lost 6 bases, leaving 6 bases of the junction unmatched. The CDR3 DNA is TGTGCCACCAGTAAAGCTAGCGGGTTCACAGATACGCAGTATTTT. It encodes CATSKASGFTDTQYF.

The V gene is TRBV5-1, the J gene TRBJ2-3; D is uncertain. The germline CDR1 and CDR2 sequences are SGHRS and YFSETQ. Trimming cost V 4 bases and J 4 bases, with 7 bases left between them. The CDR3 extends over 12 amino acids. CDR3 residues: CASSLPADTQYF. The DNA of the CDR3 is TGCGCCAGCAGCCTCCCCGCAGATACGCAGTATTTT.

In its sample, this clone was seen once. This chain uses TRBV6-5 with TRBJ1-3, with D tentatively TRBD1 (5 bases). This CDR3 spans 15 amino acids. The ends were cut back, 4 bases at V and 2 bases at J, with 12 bases in the middle. Per germline, CDR1 MNHEY and CDR2 SVGAGI. CDR3 amino acids: CASSFSRGAGNTIYF. CDR3 DNA sequence: TGTGCCAGCAGTTTCTCTCGGGGGGCTGGAAACACCATATATTTT.

This chain uses TRBV7-9 with TRBJ1-1; no firm D call. Trimming removed 0 bases from V and 6 bases from J, with 11 bases in between. The CDR3 totals 14 residues. CDR1 and CDR2 (germline): SEHNR, FQNEAQ (reference sequence). The CDR3 nucleotides are TGTGCCAGCAGCTTAGCCGAAACAGTGGCTGAAGCTTTCTTT. It codes for CASSLAETVAEAFF.

In DNA form, the CDR3 reads TGTGCCAGCAGTGGGGACAGAGATGGCTACACCTTC. Residues: CASSGDRDGYTF. This rearrangement joins TRBV2 to TRBJ1-2; TRBD1 agrees at 7 bases. Germline values: CDR1 SNHLY, CDR2 FYNNEI. The V and J ends lost 4 bases and 6 bases, in that order; junction bases with no gene match: 2. CDR3 length: 12 amino acids.

The rearrangement joins TRBV28 to TRBJ1-1, with TRBD1 matching over 8 bases. V trimming: 5 bases; J trimming: 5 bases; junction bases outside the gene matches: 4. CDR1 MDHEN and CDR2 SYDVKM come from the germline V gene. CDR3 length: 13 amino acids. Here the CDR3 DNA reads TGTGCCAGCAGTGGGACAGGCGAAACTGAAGCTTTCTTT. Residues: CASSGTGETEAFF.

This sequence joins TRBV2 and TRBJ1-1; D is possibly TRBD1 (5 bases). Germline CDR1 is SNHLY and CDR2 is FYNNEI. Deletions cut 8 bases from V and 0 bases from J, with 16 bases between. The CDR3 runs to 15 residues. The CDR3 DNA reads TGTGCCAGCGGGCAGGGCTGGGTTATGAACACTGAAGCTTTCTTT. Its protein product is CASGQGWVMNTEAFF.

Notes on this clone: The junction departs from the called germline gene at one end, perhaps through a read error. The rearrangement links TRBV4-1 to TRBJ1-6; perhaps TRBD1 as D (6 bases). This CDR3 is built from 16 residues. The V gene's germline CDR1 is MGHRA and CDR2 YSYEKL. The CDR3 nucleotides read TGCGCCAGCAGCCCCCAGGACAGCGCCCTTAATTCACCTCTCCACTTT. Its translation is CASSPQDSALNSPLHF.

The chain uses TRBV6-5 and TRBJ2-5, with 9 nucleotides matching TRBD1. Germline CDR1 is MNHEY and CDR2 is SVGAGI. The CDR3 sequence is 14 residues long. V was pared by 7 bases and J by 9 bases, with 12 bases of the junction left unmatched. The CDR3 nucleotides are TGTGCCAGCACCGCGACAGGGGGATTTTCGGCCCAGTACTTC. This sequence encodes CASTATGGFSAQYF.

The gene calls are TRBV10-2 and TRBJ1-2; 10 nucleotides agree with TRBD1. This CDR3 is 15 amino acids long. The junction had 9 bases not matched to a gene; V was cut back by 5 bases and J by 6 bases. The germline CDR1 and CDR2 sequences are WSHSY and SAAADI. Here the CDR3 reads CASSSNDRGRNGYTF. CDR3 coding DNA: TGCGCCAGCAGTTCTAACGACAGGGGGCGAAATGGCTACACCTTC.

This chain joins TRBV6-1 and TRBJ1-6; D is ambiguous. Trimming removed 2 bases from V and 6 bases from J, with 17 bases in between. Germline loops: CDR1 MNHNS, CDR2 SASEGT. The CDR3 length is 17 residues. The CDR3 protein is CASSERLTGLGNSPLHF. CDR3 DNA: TGTGCCAGCAGTGAAAGGCTGACGGGGTTGGGTAATTCACCCCTCCACTTT.

V gene TRBV6-2 or TRBV6-3 combines with J gene TRBJ1-2; 7 nucleotides agree with TRBD1. V lost 5 bases, J lost 0 bases, and 9 bases stayed unmatched. CDR1 and CDR2 (germline): MNHEY, SVGEGT. The CDR3 runs 16 residues. The chain's CDR3 is CASSLSDRLANYGYTF. The CDR3 DNA follows: TGTGCCAGCAGTCTCTCGGACAGGTTAGCTAACTATGGCTACACCTTC.

The V and J genes are TRBV2 and TRBJ2-6; 9 bases line up with TRBD1. The CDR3 has 17 amino acids. The V segment lost 6 bases and the J segment 1 base; nucleotides outside the gene matches: 7. Germline CDR1 and CDR2: SNHLY and FYNNEI. This CDR3 reads CASRGRDRVSGANVLTF. The DNA of the CDR3 is TGTGCCAGCAGGGGCCGGGACAGGGTTTCTGGGGCCAACGTCCTGACTTTC.

The chain links TRBV5-1 to TRBJ1-2, with 8 bases fitting TRBD1. Germline CDR1 SGHRS, CDR2 YFSETQ. The V segment lost 4 bases and the J segment 4 bases; nucleotides outside the gene matches: 6. The CDR3 totals 14 residues. Written as DNA, the CDR3 is TGCGCCAGCAGCGAAATGGACAGGGCCTATGGCTACACCTTC. Residues: CASSEMDRAYGYTF.

The J gene is TRBJ1-6, the V gene TRBV10-1, with TRBD1 identical over 8 bases. The CDR3 runs to 15 residues. Germline V gene data show CDR1 as WNHNN and CDR2 as SYGVQD (reference sequence). J lost 9 bases, V lost 0 bases, and 4 bases had no gene match. DNA of the CDR3: TGCGCCAGCAGTGAGTCGATTACAGGGGGTTCACCCCTCCACTTT. This gives the protein CASSESITGGSPLHF.

The rearrangement joins TRBV18 to TRBJ1-2; TRBD1 might be the D (5 bases). This CDR3 is built from 16 residues. Germline CDR1 reads KGHSH; CDR2 reads LQKENI. The ends were cut back, 0 bases at V and 4 bases at J, with 15 bases in the middle. This CDR3 is CASSPPSGLVAYGYTF. DNA of the CDR3: TGTGCCAGCTCACCACCATCAGGGTTAGTCGCCTATGGCTACACCTTC.

The chain employs TRBV21-1 and TRBJ1-6. TRBV21-1 is a pseudogene segment. CDR3 size: 17 residues. In DNA form, the CDR3 reads TGTGCCAGCAGCAAAGCTGGTGGGAGCTCCTATAATTCACCCCTCCACTTT. Its protein is CASSKAGGSSYNSPLHF.

V usage is TRBV27 and J usage is TRBJ1-6; 9 bases fit TRBD1. Trimming took 0 bases from V and 7 from J; bases not matched to a gene: 4. The CDR3 runs 16 residues. Germline V gene lookup returns CDR1 MNHEY and CDR2 SMNVEV (reference sequence). In DNA, the CDR3 is TGTGCCAGCAGTTTATCCCTGGACAGGGGAAATTCACCCCTCCACTTT. This codes for CASSLSLDRGNSPLHF.